The 2 T cell receptor beta chains below were found in one sample sequenced in a study of regulatory T cells in long-lasting Graves disease. Time point defined: newly diagnosed GD, antithyroid drugs for less than 3 months. The TCR library was made from RNA extracted from PBMCs. Construction of TCR beta libraries relied on iRepertoire HTBI primers and on Arm-PCR targeting CDR3 regions. TCRdb analysed the multiplex PCR reads with MiXCR anew, one entry per CDR3 protein. The sample shows about 620,000 distinct CDR3 sequences, roughly 16% of them seen only once. The same sample was also used in a study of T cells in Graves' hyperthyroidism and ophthalmopathy.

Sequenced material: peripheral blood mononuclear cells (PBMCs), taken at new diagnosis, from a patient treated with antithyroid drugs. These receptors were obtained from a woman younger than 45 with Graves disease.

Many counts were recorded for this clonotype. The chain joins TRBV3-1 to TRBJ1-1; no definite D call. V dropped 6 bases and J dropped 0 bases, with 8 bases sitting between them. The CDR3 runs to 13 residues. Per germline, CDR1 LGHDT and CDR2 YNNKEL (reference sequence). The DNA for the CDR3 is TGTGCCAGCAGTACAATCCTGAACACTGAAGCTTTCTTT. Translation gives CASSTILNTEAFF. The full variable domain, completed using reference TRBV3-1 and TRBJ1-1, is DTAVSQTPKYLVTQMGNDKSIKCEQNLGHDTMYWYKQDSKKFLKIMFSYNNKELIINETVPNRFSPKSPDKAHLNLHINSLELGDSAVYFCASSTILNTEAFFGQGTRLTVV.

In its sample, this clonotype was seen a few times. Written as DNA, the CDR3 is TGTGCCAGCAGGGACAGGGAGTCGAACACAGATACGCAGTATTTT. This translates into CASRDRESNTDTQYF. The chain recombines TRBV6-4 with TRBJ2-3, with 8 nucleotides matching TRBD1. Germline V gives CDR1 MRHNA, CDR2 SNTAGT. Germline trimming cut 6 bases from V and 2 bases from J; bases unmatched to any gene: 7. The CDR3 totals 15 residues.